This entry features one TCR beta chain sequence. V shed 1 base and J 9 bases; nucleotides not matched to a gene: 8. This CDR3 contains 16 residues. Germline CDR1 reads SGHTA; CDR2 reads FQGNSA. The sample belongs to a study of blood T cell repertoires in COVID-19. On the study more broadly: The origin of the acute and convalescent COVID-19 samples was the United States, Italy and Spain. T cells, B-cell-depleted T cells, or PBMCs provided the cDNA or gDNA that served as material.

Per the original data handling: Counts of nucleated cells, estimated from reference gene primer amplification, were obtained. Sequenced by immunoSEQ multiplex PCR; TCRdb stores in-frame clones only, minus some. V, J and clone size reflect that table, while D and trimming were determined from the DNA. The sample lists some 71,000 clones; less than 95% were seen once. This receptor was identified in a woman in her late teens or twenties with acute or convalescent COVID-19. The material sequenced was peripheral blood. The chain uses TRBV7-2 and TRBJ2-1; 11 nucleotides agree with TRBD2. CDR3 sequence (DNA): TGTGCCAGCAGCTTAGTCGGGACTAGCGGAGGGGGTGAGCAGTTCTTC. Translating gives CASSLVGTSGGGEQFF.